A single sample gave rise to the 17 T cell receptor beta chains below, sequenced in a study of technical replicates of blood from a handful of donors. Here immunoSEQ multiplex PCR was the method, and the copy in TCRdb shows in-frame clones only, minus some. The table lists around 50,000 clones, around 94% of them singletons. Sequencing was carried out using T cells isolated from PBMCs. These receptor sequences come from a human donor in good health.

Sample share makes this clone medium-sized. The CDR3 nucleotides read TGTGCCAGCAGACGATCCCCGGGACAGGGCTCTGGAAACACCATATATTTT. Translating gives CASRRSPGQGSGNTIYF. This chain joins TRBV5-5 and TRBJ1-3; TRBD1 matches 9 bases. J lost 0 bases, V lost 5 bases, and 9 bases had no gene match. The CDR3 runs 17 residues. Per the germline V gene, CDR1 is SGHKS and CDR2 is YYEKEE (reference sequence). Combining the CDR3 with reference TRBV5-5 and TRBJ1-3 gives the whole variable domain DAGVTQSPTHLIKTRGQQVTLRCSPISGHKSVSWYQQVLGQGPQFIFQYYEKEERGRGNFPDRFSARQFPNYSSELNVNALLLGDSALYLCASRRSPGQGSGNTIYFGEGSWLTVV.

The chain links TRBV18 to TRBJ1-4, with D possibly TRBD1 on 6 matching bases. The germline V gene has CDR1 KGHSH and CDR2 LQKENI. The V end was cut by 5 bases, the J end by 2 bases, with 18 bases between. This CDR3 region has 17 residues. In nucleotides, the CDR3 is TGTGCCAGCTCATCGATACAGGGTTCCGGGACTAATGAAAAACTGTTTTTT. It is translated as CASSSIQGSGTNEKLFF.

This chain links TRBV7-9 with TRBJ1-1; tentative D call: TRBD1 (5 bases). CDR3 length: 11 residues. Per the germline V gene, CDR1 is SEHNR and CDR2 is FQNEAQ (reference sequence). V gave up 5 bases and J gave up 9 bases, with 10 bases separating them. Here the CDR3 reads CASSQTEKAFF. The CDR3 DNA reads TGTGCCAGCAGCCAGACAGAGAAAGCTTTCTTT.

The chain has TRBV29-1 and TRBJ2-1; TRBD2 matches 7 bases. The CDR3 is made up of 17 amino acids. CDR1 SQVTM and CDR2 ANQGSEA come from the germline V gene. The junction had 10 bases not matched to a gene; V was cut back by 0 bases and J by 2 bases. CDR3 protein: CSVEEAASGFPYNEQFF. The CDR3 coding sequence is TGCAGCGTTGAAGAAGCGGCTAGCGGTTTTCCCTACAATGAGCAGTTCTTC.

CDR3 residues: CASSPSDRVAYGYTF. CDR3 bases: TGTGCCAGCTCACCAAGCGACAGGGTAGCCTATGGCTACACCTTC. V is TRBV18 and J is TRBJ1-2, with 7 nucleotides matching TRBD1. Trimming took 2 bases from V and 4 from J; bases not matched to a gene: 7. CDR1 is KGHSH, CDR2 LQKENI, per germline. The CDR3 runs to 15 residues.

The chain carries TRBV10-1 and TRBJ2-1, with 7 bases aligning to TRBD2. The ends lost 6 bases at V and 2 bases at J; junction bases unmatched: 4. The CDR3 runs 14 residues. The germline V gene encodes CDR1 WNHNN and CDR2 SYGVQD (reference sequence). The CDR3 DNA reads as TGCGCCAGCAGCTTGAGCGGGACCTACAATGAGCAGTTCTTC. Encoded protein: CASSLSGTYNEQFF.

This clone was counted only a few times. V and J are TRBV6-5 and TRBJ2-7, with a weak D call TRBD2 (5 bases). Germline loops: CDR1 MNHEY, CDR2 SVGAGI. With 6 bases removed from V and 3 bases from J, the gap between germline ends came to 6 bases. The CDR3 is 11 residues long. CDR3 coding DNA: TGTGCCAGCAGGAGCGGCTACGAGCAGTACTTC. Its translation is CASRSGYEQYF.

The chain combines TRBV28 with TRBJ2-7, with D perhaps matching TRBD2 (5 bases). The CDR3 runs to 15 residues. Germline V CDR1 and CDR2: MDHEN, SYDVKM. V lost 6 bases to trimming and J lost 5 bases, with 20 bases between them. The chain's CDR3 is CASSREGFSSHEQYF. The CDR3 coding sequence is TGTGCCAGCAGCCGAGAGGGTTTTTCTAGCCACGAGCAGTACTTC.

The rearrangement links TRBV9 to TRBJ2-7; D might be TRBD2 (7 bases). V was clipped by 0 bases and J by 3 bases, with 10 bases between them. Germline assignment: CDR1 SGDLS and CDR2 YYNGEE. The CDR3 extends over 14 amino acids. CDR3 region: CASSVEGGSYEQYF. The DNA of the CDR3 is TGTGCCAGCAGCGTAGAGGGGGGGAGCTACGAGCAGTACTTC.

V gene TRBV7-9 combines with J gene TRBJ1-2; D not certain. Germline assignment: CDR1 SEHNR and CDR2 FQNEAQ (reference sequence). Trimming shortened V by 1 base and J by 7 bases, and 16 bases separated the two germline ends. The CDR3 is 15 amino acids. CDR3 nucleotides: TGTGCCAGCAGCTTAGTTTTCGGGGAAGGCTCTGGCTACACCTTC. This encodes CASSLVFGEGSGYTF.

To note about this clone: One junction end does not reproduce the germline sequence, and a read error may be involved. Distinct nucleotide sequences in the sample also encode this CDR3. The CDR3 DNA reads as TGCGCCAGCAGTTTGGGACAGGGGGGCGGCTACACCTTC. It translates to CASSLGQGGGYTF. The rearrangement links TRBV5-1 to TRBJ1-2; 11 bases map to TRBD1. Germline V gives CDR1 SGHRS, CDR2 YFSETQ. This CDR3 has 13 amino acids.

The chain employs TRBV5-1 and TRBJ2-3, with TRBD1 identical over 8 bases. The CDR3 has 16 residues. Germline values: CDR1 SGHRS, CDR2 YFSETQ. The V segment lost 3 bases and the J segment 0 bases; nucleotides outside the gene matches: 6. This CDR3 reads CASSSSGTGSTDTQYF. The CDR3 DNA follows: TGCGCCAGCAGCTCCTCCGGGACAGGAAGCACAGATACGCAGTATTTT.

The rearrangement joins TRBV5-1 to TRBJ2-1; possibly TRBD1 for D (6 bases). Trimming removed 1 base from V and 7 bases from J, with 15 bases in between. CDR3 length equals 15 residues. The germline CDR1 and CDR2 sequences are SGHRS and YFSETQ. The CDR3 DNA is TGCGCCAGCAGCTTGCGGCCGGTTACAGGGAATGAGCAGTTCTTC. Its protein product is CASSLRPVTGNEQFF.

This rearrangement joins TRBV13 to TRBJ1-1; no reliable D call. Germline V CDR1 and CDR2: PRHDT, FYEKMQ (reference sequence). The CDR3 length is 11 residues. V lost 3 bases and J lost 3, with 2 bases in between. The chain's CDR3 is CASSFYTEAFF. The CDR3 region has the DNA TGTGCCAGCAGCTTCTACACTGAAGCTTTCTTT.

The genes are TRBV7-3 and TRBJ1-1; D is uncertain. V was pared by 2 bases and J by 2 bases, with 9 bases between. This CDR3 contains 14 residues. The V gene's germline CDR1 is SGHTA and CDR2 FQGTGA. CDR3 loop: CASSLGQPNTEAFF. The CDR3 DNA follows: TGTGCCAGCAGCTTAGGGCAGCCAAACACTGAAGCTTTCTTT.

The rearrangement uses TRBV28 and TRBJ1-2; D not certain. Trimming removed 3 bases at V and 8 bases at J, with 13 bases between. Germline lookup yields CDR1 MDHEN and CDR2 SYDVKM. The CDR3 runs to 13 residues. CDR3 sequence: CASSLRAVNGYTF. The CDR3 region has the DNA TGTGCCAGCAGTTTGAGGGCAGTCAACGGCTACACCTTC.

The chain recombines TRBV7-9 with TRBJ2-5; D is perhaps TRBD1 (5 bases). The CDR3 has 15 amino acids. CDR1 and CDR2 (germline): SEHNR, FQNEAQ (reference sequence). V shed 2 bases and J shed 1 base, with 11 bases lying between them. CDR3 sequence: CASSLLGQGQETQYF. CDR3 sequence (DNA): TGTGCCAGCAGCTTATTGGGTCAGGGCCAAGAGACCCAGTACTTC.